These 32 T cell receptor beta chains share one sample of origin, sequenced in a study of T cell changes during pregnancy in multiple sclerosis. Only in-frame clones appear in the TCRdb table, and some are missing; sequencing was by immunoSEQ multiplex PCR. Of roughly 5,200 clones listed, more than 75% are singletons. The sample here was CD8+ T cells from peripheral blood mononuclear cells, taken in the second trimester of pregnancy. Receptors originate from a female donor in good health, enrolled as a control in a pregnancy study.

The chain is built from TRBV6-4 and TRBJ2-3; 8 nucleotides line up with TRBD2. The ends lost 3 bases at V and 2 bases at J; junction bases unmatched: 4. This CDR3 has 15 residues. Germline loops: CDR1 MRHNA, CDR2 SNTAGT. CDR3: CASSDGREATDTQYF. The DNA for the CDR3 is TGTGCCAGCAGTGATGGGCGGGAGGCCACAGATACGCAGTATTTT.

The CDR3 loop is CATSSDKSLNQPQHF. The CDR3 nucleotides read TGTGCCACCAGTTCCGACAAGTCCCTCAATCAGCCCCAGCATTTT. The chain joins TRBV15 to TRBJ1-5; D remains ambiguous. Germline CDR1 reads LNHNV; CDR2 reads YYDKDF (reference sequence). This CDR3 region has 15 residues. Deletions cut 6 bases from V and 3 bases from J, with 15 bases between.

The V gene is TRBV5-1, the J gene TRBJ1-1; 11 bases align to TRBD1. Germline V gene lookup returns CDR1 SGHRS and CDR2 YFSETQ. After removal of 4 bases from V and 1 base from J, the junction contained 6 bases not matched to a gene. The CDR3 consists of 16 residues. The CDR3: CASSRTGGEKNTEAFF. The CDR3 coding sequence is TGCGCCAGCAGCCGGACAGGGGGCGAGAAGAACACTGAAGCTTTCTTT.

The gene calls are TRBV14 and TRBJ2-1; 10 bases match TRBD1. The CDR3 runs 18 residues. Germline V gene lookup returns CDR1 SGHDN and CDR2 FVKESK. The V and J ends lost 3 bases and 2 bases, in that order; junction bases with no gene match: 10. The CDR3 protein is CASSQPGQGISPYNEQFF. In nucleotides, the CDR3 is TGTGCCAGCAGCCAGCCGGGACAGGGGATCTCCCCCTACAATGAGCAGTTCTTC.

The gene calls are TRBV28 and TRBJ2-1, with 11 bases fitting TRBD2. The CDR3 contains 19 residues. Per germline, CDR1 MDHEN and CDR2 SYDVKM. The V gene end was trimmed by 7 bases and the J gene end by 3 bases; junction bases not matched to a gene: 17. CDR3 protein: CASIPMVPSGRRIYNEQFF. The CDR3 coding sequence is TGTGCCAGCATACCAATGGTCCCTAGCGGGAGGAGGATCTACAATGAGCAGTTCTTC.

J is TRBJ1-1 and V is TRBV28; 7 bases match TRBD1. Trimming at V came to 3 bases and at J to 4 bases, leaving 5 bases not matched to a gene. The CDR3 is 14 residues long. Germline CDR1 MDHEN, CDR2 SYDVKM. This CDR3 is CASSFEQGSTEAFF. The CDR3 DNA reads TGTGCCAGCAGTTTCGAACAGGGGTCCACTGAAGCTTTCTTT.

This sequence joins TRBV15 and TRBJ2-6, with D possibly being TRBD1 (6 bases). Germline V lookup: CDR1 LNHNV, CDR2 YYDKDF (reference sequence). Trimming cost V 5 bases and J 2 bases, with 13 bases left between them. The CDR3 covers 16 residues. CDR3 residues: CATSYEGEAGANVLTF. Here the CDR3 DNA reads TGTGCCACCAGCTATGAGGGGGAAGCTGGGGCCAACGTCCTGACTTTC.

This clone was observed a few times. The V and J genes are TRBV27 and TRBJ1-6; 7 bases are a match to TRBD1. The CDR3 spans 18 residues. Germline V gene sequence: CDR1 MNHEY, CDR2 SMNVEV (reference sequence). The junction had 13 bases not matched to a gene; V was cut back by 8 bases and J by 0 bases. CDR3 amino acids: CASWTGRSTVSYNSPLHF. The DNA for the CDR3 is TGTGCCAGCTGGACAGGCCGTTCCACCGTCTCCTATAATTCACCCCTCCACTTT.

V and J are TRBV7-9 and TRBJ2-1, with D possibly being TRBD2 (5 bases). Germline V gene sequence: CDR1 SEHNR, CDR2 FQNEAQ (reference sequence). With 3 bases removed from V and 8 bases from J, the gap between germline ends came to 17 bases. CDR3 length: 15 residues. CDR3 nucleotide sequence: TGTGCCAGCAGCTTTTCCCGGACCCACGGGGATGAGCAGTTCTTC. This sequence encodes CASSFSRTHGDEQFF.

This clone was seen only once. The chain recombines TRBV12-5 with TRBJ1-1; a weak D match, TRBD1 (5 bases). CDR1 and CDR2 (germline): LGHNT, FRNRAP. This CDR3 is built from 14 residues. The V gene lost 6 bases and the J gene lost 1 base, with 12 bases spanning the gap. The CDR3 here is CASGPWGANTEAFF. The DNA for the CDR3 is TGTGCTAGTGGCCCCTGGGGCGCGAACACTGAAGCTTTCTTT.

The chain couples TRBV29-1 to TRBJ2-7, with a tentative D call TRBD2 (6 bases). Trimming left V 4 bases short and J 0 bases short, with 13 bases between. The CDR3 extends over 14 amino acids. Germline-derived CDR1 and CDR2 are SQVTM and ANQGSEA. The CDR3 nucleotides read TGCAGCGTTGGCCCCACCGGGGGCTCCTACGAGCAGTACTTC. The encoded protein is CSVGPTGGSYEQYF.

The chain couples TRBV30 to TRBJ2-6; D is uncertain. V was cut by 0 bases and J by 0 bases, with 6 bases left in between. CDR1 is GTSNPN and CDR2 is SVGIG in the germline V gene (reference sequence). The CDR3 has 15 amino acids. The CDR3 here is CAWSVEPSGANVLTF. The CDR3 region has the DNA TGTGCCTGGAGTGTAGAGCCCTCTGGGGCCAACGTCCTGACTTTC.

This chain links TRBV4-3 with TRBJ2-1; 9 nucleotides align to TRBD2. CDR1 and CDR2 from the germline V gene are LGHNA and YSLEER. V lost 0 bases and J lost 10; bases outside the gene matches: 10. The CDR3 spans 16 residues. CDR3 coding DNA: TGCGCCAGCAGCCAAGAAAGGGCTAGCGGGGACCGGGAGCAGTTCTTC. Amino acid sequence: CASSQERASGDREQFF.

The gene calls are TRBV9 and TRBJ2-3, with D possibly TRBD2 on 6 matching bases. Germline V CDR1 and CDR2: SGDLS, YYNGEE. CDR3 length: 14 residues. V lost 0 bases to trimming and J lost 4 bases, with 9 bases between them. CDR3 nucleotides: TGTGCCAGCAGCGTAGCCGGGGGTGCAGATACGCAGTATTTT. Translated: CASSVAGGADTQYF.

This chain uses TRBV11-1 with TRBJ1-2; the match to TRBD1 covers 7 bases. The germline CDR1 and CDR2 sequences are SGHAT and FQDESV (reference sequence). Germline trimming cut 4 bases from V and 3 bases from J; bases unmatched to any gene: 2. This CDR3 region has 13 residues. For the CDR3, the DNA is TGTGCCAGCAGCTACGGGACAGACTATGGCTACACCTTC. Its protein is CASSYGTDYGYTF. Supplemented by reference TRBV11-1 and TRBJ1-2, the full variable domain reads EAEVAQSPRYKITEKSQAVAFWCDPISGHATLYWYRQILGQGPELLVQFQDESVVDDSQLPKDRFSAERLKGVDSTLKIQPAELGDSAMYLCASSYGTDYGYTFGSGTRLTVV.

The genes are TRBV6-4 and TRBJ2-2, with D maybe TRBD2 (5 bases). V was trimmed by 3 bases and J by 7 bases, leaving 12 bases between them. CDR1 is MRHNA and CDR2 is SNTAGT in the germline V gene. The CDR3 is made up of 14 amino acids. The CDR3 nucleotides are TGTGCCAGCAGTGAATTGTCGGCGGGCGGGGAGCTGTTTTTT. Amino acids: CASSELSAGGELFF.

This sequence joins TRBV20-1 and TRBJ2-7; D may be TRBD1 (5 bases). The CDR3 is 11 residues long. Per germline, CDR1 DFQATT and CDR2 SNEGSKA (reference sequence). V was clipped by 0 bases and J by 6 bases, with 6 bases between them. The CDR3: CSAREGREQYF. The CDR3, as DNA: TGCAGTGCTAGAGAGGGGCGCGAGCAGTACTTC.

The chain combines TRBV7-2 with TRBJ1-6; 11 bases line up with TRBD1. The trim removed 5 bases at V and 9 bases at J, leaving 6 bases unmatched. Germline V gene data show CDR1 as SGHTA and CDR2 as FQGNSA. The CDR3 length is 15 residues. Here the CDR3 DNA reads TGTGCCAGCAGCGAGGGACAGGGGGTGGGTTCACCCCTCCACTTT. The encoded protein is CASSEGQGVGSPLHF.

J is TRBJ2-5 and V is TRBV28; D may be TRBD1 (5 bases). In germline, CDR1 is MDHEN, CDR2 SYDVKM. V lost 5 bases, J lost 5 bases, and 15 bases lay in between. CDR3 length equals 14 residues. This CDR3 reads CASSLSTKGETQYF. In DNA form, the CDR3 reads TGTGCCAGCAGTCTATCTACAAAGGGGGAGACCCAGTACTTC.

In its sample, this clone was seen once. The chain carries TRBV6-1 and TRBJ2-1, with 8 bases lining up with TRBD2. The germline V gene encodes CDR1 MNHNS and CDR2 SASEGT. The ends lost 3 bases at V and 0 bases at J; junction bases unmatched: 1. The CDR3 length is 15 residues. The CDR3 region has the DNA TGTGCCAGCAGTGATCTAGCGGGCTCCTACAATGAGCAGTTCTTC. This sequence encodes CASSDLAGSYNEQFF.

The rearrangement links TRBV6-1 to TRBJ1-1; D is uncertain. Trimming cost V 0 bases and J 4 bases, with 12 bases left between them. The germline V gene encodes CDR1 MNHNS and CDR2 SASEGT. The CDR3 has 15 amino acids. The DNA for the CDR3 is TGTGCCAGCAGTGAAGCGCATGAGGGCCCCACTGAAGCTTTCTTT. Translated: CASSEAHEGPTEAFF.

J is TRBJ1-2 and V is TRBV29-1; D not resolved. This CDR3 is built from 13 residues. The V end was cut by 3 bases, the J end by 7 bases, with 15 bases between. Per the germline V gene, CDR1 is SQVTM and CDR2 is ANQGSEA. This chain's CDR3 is CSVDEGLRLGYTF. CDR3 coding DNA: TGCAGCGTTGACGAGGGCCTACGCCTTGGCTACACCTTC.

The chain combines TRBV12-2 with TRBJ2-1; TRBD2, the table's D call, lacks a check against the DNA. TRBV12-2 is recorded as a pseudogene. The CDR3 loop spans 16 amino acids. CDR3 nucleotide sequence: TGTGCAAGTCGCTTACAGGCGAGACTAGCAAGCGATGAGCAGTTCTTC. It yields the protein CASRLQARLASDEQFF.

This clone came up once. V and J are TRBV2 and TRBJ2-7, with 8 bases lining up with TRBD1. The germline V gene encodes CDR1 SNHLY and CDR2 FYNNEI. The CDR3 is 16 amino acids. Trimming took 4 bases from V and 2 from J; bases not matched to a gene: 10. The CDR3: CASSGVPGTGPYEQYF. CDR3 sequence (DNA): TGTGCCAGCAGTGGGGTCCCCGGGACAGGACCCTACGAGCAGTACTTC. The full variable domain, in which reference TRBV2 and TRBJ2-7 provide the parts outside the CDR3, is EPEVTQTPSHQVTQMGQEVILRCVPISNHLYFYWYRQILGQKVEFLVSFYNNEISEKSEIFDDQFSVERPDGSNFTLKIRSTKLEDSAMYFCASSGVPGTGPYEQYFGPGTRLTVT.

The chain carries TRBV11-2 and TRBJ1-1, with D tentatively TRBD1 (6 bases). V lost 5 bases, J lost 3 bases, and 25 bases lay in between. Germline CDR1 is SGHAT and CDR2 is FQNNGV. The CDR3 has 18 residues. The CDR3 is CASSRPRPGHLLYTEAFF. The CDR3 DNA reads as TGTGCCAGCAGCCGACCTCGCCCGGGACACTTGCTTTACACTGAAGCTTTCTTT.

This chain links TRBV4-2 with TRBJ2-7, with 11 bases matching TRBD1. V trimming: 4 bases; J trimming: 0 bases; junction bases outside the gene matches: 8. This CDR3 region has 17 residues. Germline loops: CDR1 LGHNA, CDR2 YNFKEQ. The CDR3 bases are TGTGCCAGCAGCCTACCCGGGACAGGGGGTAACTCCTACGAGCAGTACTTC. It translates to CASSLPGTGGNSYEQYF.

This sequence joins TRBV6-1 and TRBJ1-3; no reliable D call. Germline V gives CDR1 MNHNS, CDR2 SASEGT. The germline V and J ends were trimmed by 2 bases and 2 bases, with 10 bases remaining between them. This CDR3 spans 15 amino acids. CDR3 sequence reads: CASSESLEAGNTIYF. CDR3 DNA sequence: TGTGCCAGCAGTGAAAGTTTAGAAGCTGGAAACACCATATATTTT.

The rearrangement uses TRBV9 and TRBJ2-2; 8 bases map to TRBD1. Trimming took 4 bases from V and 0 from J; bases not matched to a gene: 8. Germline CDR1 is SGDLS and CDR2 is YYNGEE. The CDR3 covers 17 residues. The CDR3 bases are TGTGCCAGCAGCTTTTCTAGGACAGGGCCGAACACCGGGGAGCTGTTTTTT. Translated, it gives CASSFSRTGPNTGELFF.

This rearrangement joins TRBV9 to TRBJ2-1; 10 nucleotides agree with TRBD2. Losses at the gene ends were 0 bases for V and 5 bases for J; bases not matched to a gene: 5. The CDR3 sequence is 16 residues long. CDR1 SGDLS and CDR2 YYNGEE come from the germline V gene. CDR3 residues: CASSVAGLAANNEQFF. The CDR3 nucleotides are TGTGCCAGCAGCGTAGCTGGACTAGCGGCGAACAATGAGCAGTTCTTC.

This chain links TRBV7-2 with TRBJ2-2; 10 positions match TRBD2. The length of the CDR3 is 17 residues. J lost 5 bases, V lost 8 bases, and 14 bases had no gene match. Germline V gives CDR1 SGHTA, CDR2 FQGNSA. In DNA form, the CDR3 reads TGTGCCAGCCTACCCAAAGCGGGGGGGCGTTCGACCGGGGAGCTGTTTTTT. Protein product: CASLPKAGGRSTGELFF.

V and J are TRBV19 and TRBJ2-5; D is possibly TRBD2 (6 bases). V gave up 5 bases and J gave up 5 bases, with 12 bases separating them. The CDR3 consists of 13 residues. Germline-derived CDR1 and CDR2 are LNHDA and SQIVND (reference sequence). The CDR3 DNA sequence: TGTGCCAGTAGTCCGCGGGAATGGGAGACCCAGTACTTC. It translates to CASSPREWETQYF.

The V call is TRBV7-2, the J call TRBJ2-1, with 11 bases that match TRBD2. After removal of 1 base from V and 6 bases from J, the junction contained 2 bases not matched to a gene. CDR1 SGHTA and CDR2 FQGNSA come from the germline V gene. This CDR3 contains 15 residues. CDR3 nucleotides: TGTGCCAGCAGCTTAGTTAGCGGGGGGGGCAATGAGCAGTTCTTC. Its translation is CASSLVSGGGNEQFF.